This T cell receptor (beta chain) emerged from a study of T cells in Graves' hyperthyroidism and ophthalmopathy. Study-wide results and limits: Most clonotypes that expanded in the thyroid above 0.001 also showed up in blood.

The investigators amplified TCR beta CDR3 regions from RNA transcripts. A set of HTBI primers served as the primers for a first-round RT-PCR of the TCR CDR3. TCRdb fed the multiplex PCR reads into MiXCR, producing one record per CDR3 protein. The sample records a few hundred thousand distinct CDR3 sequences, more than 14% being singletons. The CDR3 runs to 11 residues. Germline V CDR1 and CDR2: GTSNPN, SVGIG (reference sequence). Between the trimmed V and J ends, which lost 4 bases and 4 bases, there was a span of 7 bases. This clonotype has a count of ten or more. The antigen remains undetermined. Every diagnosis used clinical symptoms, serum thyroxine and TRAb, thyroid ultrasound and orbital computed tomography.

This sequence was found in a middle-aged woman with Graves' hyperthyroidism that later progressed to Graves' ophthalmopathy. The gene calls are TRBV30 and TRBJ1-1; D gene uncertain. The specimen was blood. In nucleotides, the CDR3 is TGTGCCTGGACTTCATCCACTGAAGCTTTCTTT. Its translation: CAWTSSTEAFF.